Shown below are 21 T cell receptor beta chains from a single sample sequenced in a study of blood T cell repertoires in COVID-19. The protocol was immunoSEQ multiplex PCR, while the TCRdb copy is restricted to in-frame clones and leaves out a portion. The sample lists about 270,000 clones, approximately 90% seen once, with over 3.5% in the top ten. Sequencing was performed on PBMCs or T cells enriched from blood (not recorded which). The receptors shown here come from a woman aged 25 to 39 with acute COVID-19.

The V call is TRBV9, the J call TRBJ1-1, with 7 positions matching TRBD1. Germline V gene data show CDR1 as SGDLS and CDR2 as YYNGEE. V shed 0 bases, J shed 4 bases, and the junction held 6 bases outside the gene matches. The CDR3 runs to 15 residues. The CDR3 DNA reads TGTGCCAGCAGCGTAGAGTTCACAGGGGCCACTGAAGCTTTCTTT. Translating gives CASSVEFTGATEAFF.

The chain has TRBV13 and TRBJ1-1; D possibly corresponds to TRBD1 (6 bases). V lost 1 base to trimming and J lost 4 bases, with 13 bases between them. The CDR3 is 15 amino acids. Germline CDR1 is PRHDT and CDR2 is FYEKMQ (reference sequence). CDR3 DNA sequence: TGTGCCAGCAGCTTAGTACAGGGTTTGGGCACTGAAGCTTTCTTT. Protein product: CASSLVQGLGTEAFF.

This chain links TRBV18 with TRBJ2-1; TRBD2 agrees at 11 bases. V dropped 5 bases and J dropped 5; count of bases not matched to a gene: 8. This CDR3 region has 16 residues. CDR1 is KGHSH and CDR2 is LQKENI in the germline V gene. CDR3 sequence (DNA): TGTGCCAGCTCAGACCAGGGACTAGCGGTCAACAATGAGCAGTTCTTC. It codes for CASSDQGLAVNNEQFF.

This chain links TRBV6-1 with TRBJ1-5; D unclear. Germline V CDR1 and CDR2: MNHNS, SASEGT. This CDR3 is built from 13 residues. Trimming cost V 4 bases and J 2 bases, with 6 bases left between them. The CDR3 is CASSVLGNQPQHF. The DNA of the CDR3 is TGTGCCAGCAGTGTCTTAGGCAATCAGCCCCAGCATTTT.

This chain uses TRBV11-2 with TRBJ2-1; TRBD1 aligns across 7 bases. This CDR3 has 16 amino acids. CDR1 and CDR2 (germline): SGHAT, FQNNGV. Trimming removed 5 bases from V and 3 bases from J; junction bases left unmatched: 10. CDR3: CASSATGTDFYNEQFF. The CDR3 DNA sequence: TGTGCCAGCAGCGCAACCGGGACAGACTTCTACAATGAGCAGTTCTTC. Full variable domain (outside the CDR3, taken from reference TRBV11-2 and TRBJ2-1): EAGVAQSPRYKIIEKRQSVAFWCNPISGHATLYWYQQILGQGPKLLIQFQNNGVVDDSQLPKDRFSAERLKGVDSTLKIQPAKLEDSAVYLCASSATGTDFYNEQFFGPGTRLTVL.

On this clone itself: Different DNA sequences within this sample yield the same CDR3. The chain joins TRBV19 to TRBJ1-2; the match to TRBD1 covers 9 bases. Trimming removed 5 bases from V and 1 base from J; junction bases left unmatched: 2. The CDR3 length is 14 residues. Germline-derived CDR1 and CDR2 are LNHDA and SQIVND (reference sequence). CDR3: CASSPGQGNYGYTF. The DNA of the CDR3 is TGTGCCAGTAGTCCGGGACAGGGTAACTATGGCTACACCTTC.

Details on this clone: One end of the junction fails to match germline, which may point to a read error. V is TRBV4-1 and J is TRBJ2-7; 8 bases align to TRBD2. Germline V gene data show CDR1 as MGHRA and CDR2 as YSYEKL. The CDR3 is 13 amino acids. In nucleotides, the CDR3 is TGCGCCAGCAGCCAAGACGGGAGGGACCGACCAGGATTC. Protein: CASSQDGRDRPGF.

The chain combines TRBV28 with TRBJ1-1; a weak D match, TRBD1 (6 bases). Germline CDR1 is MDHEN and CDR2 is SYDVKM. Trimming took off 6 bases at V and 4 bases at J, with 15 bases between the two ends. The CDR3 contains 14 residues. CDR3 residues: CASSSGTPPTEAFF. DNA for the CDR3: TGTGCCAGCAGCTCCGGGACACCTCCCACTGAAGCTTTCTTT.

As DNA, the CDR3 is TGTGCTCGCGCGGGAGGGCACACAGATACGCAGTATTTT. It codes for CARAGGHTDTQYF. V is TRBV30 and J is TRBJ2-3; 9 positions agree with TRBD2. This CDR3 region has 13 residues. Per the germline V gene, CDR1 is GTSNPN and CDR2 is SVGIG (reference sequence).

The genes are TRBV6-5 and TRBJ2-7; TRBD2 matches 7 bases. This CDR3 spans 13 amino acids. CDR1 and CDR2 (germline): MNHEY, SVGAGI. The trim removed 6 bases at V and 3 bases at J, leaving 5 bases unmatched. The CDR3 bases are TGTGCCAGCAGACGGGACTACCTCTACGAGCAGTACTTC. Residues: CASRRDYLYEQYF.

V usage is TRBV4-1 and J usage is TRBJ1-1; TRBD1 might be the D (6 bases). V lost 0 bases, J lost 5 bases, and 19 bases lay in between. The CDR3 is made up of 17 amino acids. Germline-derived CDR1 and CDR2 are MGHRA and YSYEKL. The CDR3 loop is CASSQDPWTEGRTEAFF. The CDR3 DNA follows: TGCGCCAGCAGCCAAGATCCCTGGACAGAAGGAAGGACTGAAGCTTTCTTT.

Notes on this clone: This sample also contains other DNA sequences that code for the same CDR3. This chain connects TRBV28 to TRBJ1-2; D may be TRBD1 (5 bases). Between the trimmed V and J ends, which lost 3 bases and 8 bases, there was a span of 10 bases. Looked up from germline, CDR1 is MDHEN and CDR2 is SYDVKM. This CDR3 contains 12 residues. The DNA for the CDR3 is TGTGCCAGCAGTTTTTGGGGGGACGGCTACACCTTC. Amino acid sequence: CASSFWGDGYTF.

The chain joins TRBV28 to TRBJ2-1; 10 bases match TRBD2. Unmatched junction bases numbered 9, after V lost 6 bases and J lost 4 bases. CDR3 length: 16 residues. Germline lookup yields CDR1 MDHEN and CDR2 SYDVKM. CDR3 DNA sequence: TGTGCCAGCAGCTCAACTAGCGGGACACTTTACAATGAGCAGTTCTTC. This encodes CASSSTSGTLYNEQFF.

This rearrangement joins TRBV4-1 to TRBJ2-7; 8 bases agree with TRBD2. Trimming took 1 base from V and 2 from J; bases not matched to a gene: 10. The CDR3 length is 17 residues. Germline CDR1 MGHRA, CDR2 YSYEKL. The CDR3 protein is CASSQALAGGPPYEQYF. CDR3 sequence (DNA): TGCGCCAGCAGCCAAGCGTTGGCGGGAGGCCCTCCCTACGAGCAGTACTTC.

The chain combines TRBV14 with TRBJ2-1, with D possibly matching TRBD1 (5 bases). The CDR3 loop spans 13 amino acids. Per germline, CDR1 SGHDN and CDR2 FVKESK. The V end lost 4 bases, the J end lost 4 bases, and 8 bases lay between the germline ends. CDR3 protein: CASSPPGYNEQFF. CDR3 sequence (DNA): TGTGCCAGCAGCCCTCCAGGGTACAATGAGCAGTTCTTC.

There are a few counts of this clone. V usage is TRBV5-1 and J usage is TRBJ2-2, with TRBD1 identical over 7 bases. J lost 5 bases, V lost 4 bases, and 14 bases had no gene match. The CDR3 spans 17 residues. From germline, CDR1 is SGHRS and CDR2 YFSETQ. The CDR3 spells CASSPDARRQGTGELFF. The CDR3, as DNA: TGCGCCAGCAGCCCGGACGCCCGGCGACAGGGAACCGGGGAGCTGTTTTTT.

The chain carries TRBV7-2 and TRBJ2-2, with D tentatively TRBD1 (6 bases). In germline, CDR1 is SGHTA, CDR2 FQGNSA. V was pared by 5 bases and J by 5 bases, with 15 bases between. The CDR3 runs to 15 residues. CDR3 amino acids: CASSVYRAETGELFF. In DNA, the CDR3 is TGTGCCAGCAGCGTCTACAGGGCGGAAACCGGGGAGCTGTTTTTT. Complete variable domain (other parts from reference TRBV7-2 and TRBJ2-2): GAGVSQSPSNKVTEKGKDVELRCDPISGHTALYWYRQSLGQGLEFLIYFQGNSAPDKSGLPSDRFSAERTGGSVSTLTIQRTQQEDSAVYLCASSVYRAETGELFFGEGSRLTVL.

The chain is built from TRBV28 and TRBJ1-5; 10 bases agree with TRBD1. This CDR3 has 17 residues. Looked up from germline, CDR1 is MDHEN and CDR2 is SYDVKM. V dropped 5 bases and J dropped 0; count of bases not matched to a gene: 7. The CDR3: CASSGQGDRYSNQPQHF. The CDR3 DNA is TGTGCCAGCAGTGGACAGGGGGACCGATATAGCAATCAGCCCCAGCATTTT.

The V gene is TRBV7-8, the J gene TRBJ2-3; TRBD2 might be the D (6 bases). The CDR3 totals 16 residues. Trimming shortened V by 1 base and J by 4 bases, and 15 bases separated the two germline ends. The germline CDR1 and CDR2 sequences are SGHVS and FQNEAQ. CDR3 loop: CASSLVTSRAADTQYF. CDR3 nucleotide sequence: TGTGCCAGCAGCTTAGTCACTAGCAGAGCCGCAGATACGCAGTATTTT. The full variable domain, rest sourced from reference TRBV7-8 and TRBJ2-3, is GAGVSQSPRYKVAKRGQDVALRCDPISGHVSLFWYQQALGQGPEFLTYFQNEAQLDKSGLPSDRFFAERPEGSVSTLKIQRTQQEDSAVYLCASSLVTSRAADTQYFGPGTRLTVL.

The gene calls are TRBV6-2 or TRBV6-3 and TRBJ2-1; 8 bases are shared with TRBD1. Germline CDR1 and CDR2: MNHEY and SVGEGT. V was pared by 3 bases and J by 4 bases, with 8 bases of the junction left unmatched. This CDR3 comprises 16 residues. CDR3 nucleotide sequence: TGTGCCAGCAGTTATTTTGGACAGGGCAAGTACAATGAGCAGTTCTTC. Amino acid sequence: CASSYFGQGKYNEQFF.

The V and J genes are TRBV27 and TRBJ1-4; a possible D gene is TRBD1 (6 bases). Germline-derived CDR1 and CDR2 are MNHEY and SMNVEV (reference sequence). Trimming stripped 5 bases from V and 4 bases from J, with 11 bases between. This CDR3 is built from 14 residues. CDR3 in amino acids: CASSITGINEKLFF. As DNA, the CDR3 is TGTGCCAGCAGTATAACAGGGATTAATGAAAAACTGTTTTTT.